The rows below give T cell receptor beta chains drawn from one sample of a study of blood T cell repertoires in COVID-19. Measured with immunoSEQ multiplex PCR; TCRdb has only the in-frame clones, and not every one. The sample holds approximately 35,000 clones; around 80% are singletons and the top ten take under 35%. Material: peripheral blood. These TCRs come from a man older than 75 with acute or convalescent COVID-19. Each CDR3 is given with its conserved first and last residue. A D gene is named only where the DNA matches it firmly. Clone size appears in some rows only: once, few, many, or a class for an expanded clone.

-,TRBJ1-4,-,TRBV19,TGTGCCAGTAGTGATTCGGGTGAAAAACTGTTTTTT,CASSDSGEKLFF
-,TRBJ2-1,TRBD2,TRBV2,TGTGCCAGCAGTGTGATAGCGGGACCGAACAATGAGCAGTTCTTC,CASSVIAGPNNEQFF
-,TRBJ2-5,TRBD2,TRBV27,TGTGCCAGCAGTCCGGGACTAGCGGGAGCCGAAGGGACCCAGTACTTC,CASSPGLAGAEGTQYF
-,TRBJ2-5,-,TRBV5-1,TGCGCCAGCCGCGGGACCCAGTACTTC,CASRGTQYF
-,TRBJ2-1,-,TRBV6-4,TGTGCCAGCAGAGCGACTAGTCATAATGAGCAGTTCTTC,CASRATSHNEQFF
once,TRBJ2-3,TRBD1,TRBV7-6,TGTGCCAGCAGCCCGGGACAGGTGTCTGGTAGGGATACGCAGTATTTT,CASSPGQVSGRDTQYF
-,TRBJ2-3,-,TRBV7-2,TGTGCCAGCAGCTGGGCCGGGAACACAGATACGCAGTATTTT,CASSWAGNTDTQYF
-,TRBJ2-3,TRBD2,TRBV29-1,TGCAGCGTTGGTTTGACTAGCGGGGCGACAGATACGCAGTATTTT,CSVGLTSGATDTQYF
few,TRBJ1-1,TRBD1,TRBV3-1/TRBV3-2,TGTGCCAGCAGCCCGAGACAGGGAGGTGAAGCTTTCTTT,CASSPRQGGEAFF
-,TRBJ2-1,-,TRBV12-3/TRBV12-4,TGTGCCAGCAGTCGACAAAGTGAGCAGTTCTTC,CASSRQSEQFF
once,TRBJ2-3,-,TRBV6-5,TGTGCCAGCAGTACGATCGCTGAGGATACGCAGTATTTT,CASSTIAEDTQYF
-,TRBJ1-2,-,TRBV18,TGTGCCAGCTCCCAAGGAGCGGGGACCTATGGCTACACCTTC,CASSQGAGTYGYTF
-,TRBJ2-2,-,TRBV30,TGTGCCTGGAGTGTAGGCTGGGGCGCCGGGGAGCTGTTTTTT,CAWSVGWGAGELFF
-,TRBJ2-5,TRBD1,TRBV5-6,TGTGCCAGCAGCACATACCGGGACAGGGTGGAGGTCCCCCAGTACTTC,CASSTYRDRVEVPQYF
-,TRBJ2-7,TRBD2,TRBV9,TGTGCCAGCAGCCGGGGGGGCGGGAGTGTGAACGAGCAGTACTTC,CASSRGGGSVNEQYF
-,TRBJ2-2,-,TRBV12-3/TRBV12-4,TGTGCCAGCGGCGGCGGGGAGCTGTTTTTT,CASGGGELFF
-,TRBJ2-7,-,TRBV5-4,TGTGCCAGCAGCTCGGAGCGGTCCTACGAGCAGTACTTC,CASSSERSYEQYF
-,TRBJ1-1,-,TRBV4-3,TGCGCCAGCAGCCAAGGGTTGCAGGTGAACACTGAAGCTTTCTTT,CASSQGLQVNTEAFF
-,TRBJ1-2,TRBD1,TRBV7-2,TGTGCCAGCAGTCAACAGGGGACAGGGGGTTACTATGGCTACACCTTC,CASSQQGTGGYYGYTF
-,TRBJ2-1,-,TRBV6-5,TGTGCCAGCAGGCTCATAGCGGCCAAGAATGAGCAGTTCTTC,CASRLIAAKNEQFF
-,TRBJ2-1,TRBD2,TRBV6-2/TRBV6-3,TGTGCCAGCAGTTCCCTGGCGGGAGTGCGGAGCTCCTACAATGAGCAGTTCTTC,CASSSLAGVRSSYNEQFF
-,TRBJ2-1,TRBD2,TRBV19,TGTGCCAGTAGTATAGAGGCTAGCGGGAGGTATGAGCAGTTCTTC,CASSIEASGRYEQFF
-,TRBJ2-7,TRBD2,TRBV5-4,TGTGCCAGCAGCTTAGCTAGCGGGGACCCCTACGAGCAGTACTTC,CASSLASGDPYEQYF
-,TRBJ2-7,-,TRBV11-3,TGTGCCAGCAGCTTAGACCCAACTTTGCGAGCGGCCCGTCCCTACGAGCAGTACTTC,CASSLDPTLRAARPYEQYF
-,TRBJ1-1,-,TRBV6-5,TGTGCCAGCAGCCACAGAGGGGAAGCTTTCTTT,CASSHRGEAFF
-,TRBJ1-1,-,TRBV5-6,TGTGCCAGCAGCCGATACTCGATGAACACTGAAGCTTTCTTT,CASSRYSMNTEAFF
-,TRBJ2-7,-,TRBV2,TGTGCCAGCTCGACAGTTCTCTCCTACGAGCAGTACTTC,CASSTVLSYEQYF
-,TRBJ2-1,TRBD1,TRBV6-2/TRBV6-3,TGTGCCAGCAGTTACGGGACAGGGGTATCCTATGAGCAGTTCTTC,CASSYGTGVSYEQFF
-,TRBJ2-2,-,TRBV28,TGTGCCAGCAGTCACCCCAGGTTCACCGGGGAGCTGTTTTTT,CASSHPRFTGELFF
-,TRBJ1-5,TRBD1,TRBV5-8,TGTGCCAGCAGCTTGGGGGGACAGGGGTTTGGACAGCCCCAGCATTTT,CASSLGGQGFGQPQHF
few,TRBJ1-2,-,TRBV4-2,TGTGCCAGCAGCCCCCCGGGCTACACCTTC,CASSPPGYTF
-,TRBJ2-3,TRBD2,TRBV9,TGTGCCAGCAGCGGTGGCGGGGGGGCTACAGATACGCAGTATTTT,CASSGGGGATDTQYF
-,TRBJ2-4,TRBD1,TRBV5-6,TGTGCCAGCAGCTTGGAGAGGGGACAGGGAGTAGCCAAAAACATTCAGTACTTC,CASSLERGQGVAKNIQYF
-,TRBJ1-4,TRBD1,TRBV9,TGTGCCAGCAGCCCCCTACAGGGGGGGCGGGAAAAACTGTTTTTT,CASSPLQGGREKLFF
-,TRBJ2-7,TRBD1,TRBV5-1,TGCGCCAGCAGCAGAGGGGGCACGGAGCAGTACTTC,CASSRGGTEQYF
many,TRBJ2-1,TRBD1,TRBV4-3,TGCGCCAGCAGCCCCCGAACAGGGGGCGCCTACAATGAGCAGTTCTTC,CASSPRTGGAYNEQFF
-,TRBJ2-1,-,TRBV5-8,TGTGCCAGCACCCTGGTCGCGGCCGATGAGCAGTTCTTC,CASTLVAADEQFF
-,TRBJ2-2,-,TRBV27,TGTGCCAGCCGACAAACTTGGACCGGGGAGCTGTTTTTT,CASRQTWTGELFF
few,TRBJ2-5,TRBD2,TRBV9,TGTGCCAGCAGCGTAGACTCTGGGAGGGGAGAGACCCAGTACTTC,CASSVDSGRGETQYF
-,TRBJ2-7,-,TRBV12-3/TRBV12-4,TGTGCCAGCAGTTTAGCCCCGGGATACGAGCAGTACTTC,CASSLAPGYEQYF
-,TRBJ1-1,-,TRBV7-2,TGTGCCAGCAGCTCAAATGGACTCAACACTGAAGCTTTCTTT,CASSSNGLNTEAFF
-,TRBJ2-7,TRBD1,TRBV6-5,TGTGCCAGCAGTTATCGGGGACAGGGGCTCTCCTACGAGCAGTACTTC,CASSYRGQGLSYEQYF
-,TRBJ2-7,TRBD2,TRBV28,TGTGCCAGCAGTTTTTCGGGACTAGCGGGGGGAATGCAGACCTACGAGCAGTACTTC,CASSFSGLAGGMQTYEQYF
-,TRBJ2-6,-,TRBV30,TGTGCCTGGAACAGGGTCACTGGGGCCAACGTCCTGACTTTC,CAWNRVTGANVLTF